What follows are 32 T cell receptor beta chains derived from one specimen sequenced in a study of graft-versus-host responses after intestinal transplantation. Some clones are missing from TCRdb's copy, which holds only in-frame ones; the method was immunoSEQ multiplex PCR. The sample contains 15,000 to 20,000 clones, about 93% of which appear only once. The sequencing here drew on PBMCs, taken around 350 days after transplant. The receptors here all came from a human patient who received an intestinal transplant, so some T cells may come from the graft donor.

This CDR3 is CASSLGQGYSEQFF. The CDR3 nucleotides are TGTGCCAGCAGCTTGGGACAGGGTTATAGTGAGCAGTTCTTC. The chain combines TRBV5-6 with TRBJ2-1; 7 bases are a match to TRBD1. Germline CDR1 reads SGHDT; CDR2 reads YYEEEE. V was clipped by 0 bases and J by 9 bases; unmatched bases: 6. There are 14 residues in the CDR3.

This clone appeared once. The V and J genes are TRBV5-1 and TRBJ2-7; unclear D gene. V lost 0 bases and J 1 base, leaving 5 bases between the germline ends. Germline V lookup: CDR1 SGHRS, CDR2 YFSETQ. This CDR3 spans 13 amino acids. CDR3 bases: TGCGCCAGCAGCTTGGACCCGTCCTACGAGCAGTACTTC. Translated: CASSLDPSYEQYF. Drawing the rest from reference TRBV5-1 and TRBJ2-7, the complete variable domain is KAGVTQTPRYLIKTRGQQVTLSCSPISGHRSVSWYQQTPGQGLQFLFEYFSETQRNKGNFPGRFSGRQFSNSRSEMNVSTLELGDSALYLCASSLDPSYEQYFGPGTRLTVT.

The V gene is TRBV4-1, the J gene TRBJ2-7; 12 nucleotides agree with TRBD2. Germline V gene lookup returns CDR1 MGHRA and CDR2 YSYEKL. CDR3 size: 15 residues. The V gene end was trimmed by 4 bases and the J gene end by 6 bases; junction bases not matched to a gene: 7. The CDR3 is CASSPRLAGVREQYF. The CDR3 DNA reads TGCGCCAGCAGCCCCCGACTAGCGGGAGTTCGCGAGCAGTACTTC.

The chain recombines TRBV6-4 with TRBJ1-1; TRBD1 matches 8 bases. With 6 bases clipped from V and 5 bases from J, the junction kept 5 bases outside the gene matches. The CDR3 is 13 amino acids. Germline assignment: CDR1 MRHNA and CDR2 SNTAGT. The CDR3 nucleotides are TGTGCCAGCAGCGACAGGGGAGGAACTGAAGCTTTCTTT. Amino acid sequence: CASSDRGGTEAFF.

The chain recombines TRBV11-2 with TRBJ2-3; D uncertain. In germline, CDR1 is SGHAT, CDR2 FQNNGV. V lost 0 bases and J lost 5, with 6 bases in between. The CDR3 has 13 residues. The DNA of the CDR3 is TGTGCCAGCAGCTTAGAGGTCCAAGATACGCAGTATTTT. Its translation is CASSLEVQDTQYF.

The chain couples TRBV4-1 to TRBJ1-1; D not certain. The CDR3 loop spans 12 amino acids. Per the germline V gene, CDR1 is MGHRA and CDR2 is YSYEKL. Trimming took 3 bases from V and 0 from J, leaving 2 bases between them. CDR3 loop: CASSHMNTEAFF. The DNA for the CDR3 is TGCGCCAGCAGCCACATGAACACTGAAGCTTTCTTT.

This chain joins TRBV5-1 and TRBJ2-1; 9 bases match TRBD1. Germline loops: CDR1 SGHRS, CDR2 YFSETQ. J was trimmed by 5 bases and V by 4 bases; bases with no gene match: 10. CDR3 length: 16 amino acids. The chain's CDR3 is CASSPHTGGADNEQFF. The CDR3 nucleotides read TGCGCCAGCAGCCCCCATACAGGGGGCGCAGACAATGAGCAGTTCTTC.

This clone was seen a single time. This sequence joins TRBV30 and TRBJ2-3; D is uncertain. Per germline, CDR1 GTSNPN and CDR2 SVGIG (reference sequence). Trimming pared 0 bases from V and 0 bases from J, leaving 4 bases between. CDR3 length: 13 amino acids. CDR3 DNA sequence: TGTGCCTGGAGTGTTCTTAGCACAGATACGCAGTATTTT. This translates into CAWSVLSTDTQYF. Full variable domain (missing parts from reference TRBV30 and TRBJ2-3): SQTIHQWPATLVQPVGSPLSLECTVEGTSNPNLYWYRQAAGRGLQLLFYSVGIGQISSEVPQNLSASRPQDRQFILSSKKLLLSDSGFYLCAWSVLSTDTQYFGPGTRLTVL.

The CDR3 DNA is TGTGCCAGCAGCTTAAACAGGGGCCGAGAGACCCAGTACTTC. This sequence encodes CASSLNRGRETQYF. The chain uses TRBV7-6 and TRBJ2-5; 7 bases agree with TRBD1. This CDR3 comprises 14 residues. V was pared by 2 bases and J by 4 bases, with 4 bases of the junction left unmatched. CDR1 is SGHVS and CDR2 is FNYEAQ in the germline V gene.

The CDR3 nucleotides are TGTGCCATCAGTTTACAGGGGTACAATGAGCAGTTCTTC. It codes for CAISLQGYNEQFF. The rearrangement links TRBV10-3 to TRBJ2-1; 7 nucleotides line up with TRBD1. Germline V CDR1 and CDR2: ENHRY, SYGVKD. The J segment lost 4 bases and the V segment lost 5 bases, leaving 2 bases of the junction unmatched. The CDR3 extends over 13 amino acids.

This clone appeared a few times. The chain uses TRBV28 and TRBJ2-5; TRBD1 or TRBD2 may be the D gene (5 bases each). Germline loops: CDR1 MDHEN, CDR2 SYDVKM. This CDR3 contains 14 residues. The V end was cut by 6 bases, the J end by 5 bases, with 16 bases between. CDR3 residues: CASRLGRVGETQYF. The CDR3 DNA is TGTGCCAGCAGATTGGGGCGGGTTGGTGAGACCCAGTACTTC. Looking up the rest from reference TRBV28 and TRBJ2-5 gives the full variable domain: DVKVTQSSRYLVKRTGEKVFLECVQDMDHENMFWYRQDPGLGLRLIYFSYDVKMKEKGDIPEGYSVSREKKERFSLILESASTNQTSMYLCASRLGRVGETQYFGPGTRLLVL.

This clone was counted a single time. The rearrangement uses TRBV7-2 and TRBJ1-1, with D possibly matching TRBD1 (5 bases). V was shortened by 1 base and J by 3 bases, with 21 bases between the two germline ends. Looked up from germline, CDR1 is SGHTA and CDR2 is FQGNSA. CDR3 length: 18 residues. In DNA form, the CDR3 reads TGTGCCAGCAGCTTAGGGACGGAATCAGACAGATTCTACACTGAAGCTTTCTTT. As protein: CASSLGTESDRFYTEAFF.

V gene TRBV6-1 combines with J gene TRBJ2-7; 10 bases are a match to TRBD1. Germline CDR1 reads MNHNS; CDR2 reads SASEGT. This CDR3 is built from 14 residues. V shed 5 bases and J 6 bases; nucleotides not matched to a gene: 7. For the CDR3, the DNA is TGTGCCAGCAGTCCCGCGACAGGGGGCGGCGAGCAGTACTTC. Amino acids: CASSPATGGGEQYF.

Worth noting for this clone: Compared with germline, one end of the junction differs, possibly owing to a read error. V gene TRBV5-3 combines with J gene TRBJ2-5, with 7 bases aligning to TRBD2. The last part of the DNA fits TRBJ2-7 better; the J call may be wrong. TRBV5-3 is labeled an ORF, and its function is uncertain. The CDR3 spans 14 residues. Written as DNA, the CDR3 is TGTGCCAGCAGCTTGATGGGGGGGAGCTACGAGCAGTACTTC. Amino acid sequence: CASSLMGGSYEQYF.

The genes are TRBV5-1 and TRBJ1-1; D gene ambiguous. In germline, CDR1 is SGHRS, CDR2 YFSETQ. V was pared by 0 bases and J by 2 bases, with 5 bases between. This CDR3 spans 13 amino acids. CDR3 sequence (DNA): TGCGCCAGCAGCTTGGTCTTCAACACTGAAGCTTTCTTT. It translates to CASSLVFNTEAFF.

The CDR3 nucleotides are TGTGCCAGCAGCCGGGACAGAGGCACAGATACGCAGTATTTT. Residues: CASSRDRGTDTQYF. V usage is TRBV11-2 and J usage is TRBJ2-3; 7 bases agree with TRBD1. The germline gives CDR1 SGHAT, CDR2 FQNNGV. J lost 1 base, V lost 5 bases, and 3 bases had no gene match. The CDR3 has 14 amino acids.

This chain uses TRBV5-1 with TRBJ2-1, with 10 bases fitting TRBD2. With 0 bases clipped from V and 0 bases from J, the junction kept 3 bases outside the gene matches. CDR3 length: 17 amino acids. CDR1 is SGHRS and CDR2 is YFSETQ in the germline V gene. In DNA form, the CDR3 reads TGCGCCAGCAGCTTGGGACTAGCGGGTTCCTCCTACAATGAGCAGTTCTTC. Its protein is CASSLGLAGSSYNEQFF.

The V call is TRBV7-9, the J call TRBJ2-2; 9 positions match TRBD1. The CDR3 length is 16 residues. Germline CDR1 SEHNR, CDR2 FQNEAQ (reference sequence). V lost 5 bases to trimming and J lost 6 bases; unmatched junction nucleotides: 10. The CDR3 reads CASSPGPQGAAGELFF. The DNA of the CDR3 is TGTGCCAGCAGCCCCGGGCCACAGGGGGCGGCCGGGGAGCTGTTTTTT.

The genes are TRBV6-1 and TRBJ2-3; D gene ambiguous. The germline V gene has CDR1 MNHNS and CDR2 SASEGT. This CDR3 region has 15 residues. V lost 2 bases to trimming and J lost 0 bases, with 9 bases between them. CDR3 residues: CASSERSASTDTQYF. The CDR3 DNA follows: TGTGCCAGCAGTGAAAGGTCCGCTAGCACAGATACGCAGTATTTT.

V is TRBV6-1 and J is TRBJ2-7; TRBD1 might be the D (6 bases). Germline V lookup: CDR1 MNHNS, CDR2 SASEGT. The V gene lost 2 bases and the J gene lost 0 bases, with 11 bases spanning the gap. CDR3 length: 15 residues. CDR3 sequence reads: CASSESKGGSYEQYF. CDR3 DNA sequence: TGTGCCAGCAGTGAAAGCAAAGGGGGCTCCTACGAGCAGTACTTC.

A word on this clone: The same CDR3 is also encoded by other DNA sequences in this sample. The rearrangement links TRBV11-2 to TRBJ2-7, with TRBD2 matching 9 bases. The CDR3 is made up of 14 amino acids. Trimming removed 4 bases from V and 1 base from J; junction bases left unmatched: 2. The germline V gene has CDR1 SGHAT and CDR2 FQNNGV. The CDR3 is CASSSTSGSYEQYF. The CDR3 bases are TGTGCCAGCAGCTCGACTAGCGGATCCTACGAGCAGTACTTC.

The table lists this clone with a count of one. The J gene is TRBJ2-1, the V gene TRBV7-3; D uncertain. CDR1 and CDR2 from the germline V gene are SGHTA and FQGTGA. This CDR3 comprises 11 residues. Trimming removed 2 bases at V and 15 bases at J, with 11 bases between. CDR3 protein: CASSLRSYSFF. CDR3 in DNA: TGTGCCAGCAGCTTACGGAGTTACTCGTTCTTC.

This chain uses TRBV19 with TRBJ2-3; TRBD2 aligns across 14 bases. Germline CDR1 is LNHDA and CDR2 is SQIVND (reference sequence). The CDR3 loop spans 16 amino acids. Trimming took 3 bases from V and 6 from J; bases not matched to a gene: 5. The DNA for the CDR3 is TGTGCCAGTAGTATTGGAGGGACTAGCGGGGGTGATACGCAGTATTTT. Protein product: CASSIGGTSGGDTQYF.

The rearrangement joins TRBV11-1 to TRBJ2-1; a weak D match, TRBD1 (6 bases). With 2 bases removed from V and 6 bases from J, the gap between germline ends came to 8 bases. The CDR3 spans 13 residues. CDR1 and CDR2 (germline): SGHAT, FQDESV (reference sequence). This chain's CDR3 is CASSLWGPNEQFF. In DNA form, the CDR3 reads TGTGCCAGCAGCTTATGGGGGCCCAATGAGCAGTTCTTC.

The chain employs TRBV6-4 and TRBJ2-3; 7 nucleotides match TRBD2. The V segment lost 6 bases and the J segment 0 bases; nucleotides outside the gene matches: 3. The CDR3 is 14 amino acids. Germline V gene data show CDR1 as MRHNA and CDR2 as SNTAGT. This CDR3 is CASSPAGSTDTQYF. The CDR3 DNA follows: TGTGCCAGCAGCCCAGCGGGAAGCACAGATACGCAGTATTTT.

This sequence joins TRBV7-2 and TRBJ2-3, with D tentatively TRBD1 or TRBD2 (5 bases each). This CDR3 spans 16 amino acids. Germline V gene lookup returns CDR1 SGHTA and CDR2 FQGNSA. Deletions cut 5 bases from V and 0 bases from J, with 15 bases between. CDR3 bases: TGTGCCAGCAGCCTCCGGGGCGGTCTTAGCACAGATACGCAGTATTTT. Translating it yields CASSLRGGLSTDTQYF.

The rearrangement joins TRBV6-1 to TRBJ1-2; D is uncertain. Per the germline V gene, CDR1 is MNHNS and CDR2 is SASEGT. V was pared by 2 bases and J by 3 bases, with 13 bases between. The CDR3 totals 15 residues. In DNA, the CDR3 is TGTGCCAGCAGTGAACGCGGCCCCGGGGACTATGGCTACACCTTC. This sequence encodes CASSERGPGDYGYTF.

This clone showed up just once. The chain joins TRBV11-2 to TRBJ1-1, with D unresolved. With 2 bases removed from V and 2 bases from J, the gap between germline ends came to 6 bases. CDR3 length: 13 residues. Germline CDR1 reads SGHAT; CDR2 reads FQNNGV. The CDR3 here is CASSLKINTEAFF. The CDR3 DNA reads TGTGCCAGCAGCTTAAAGATTAACACTGAAGCTTTCTTT.

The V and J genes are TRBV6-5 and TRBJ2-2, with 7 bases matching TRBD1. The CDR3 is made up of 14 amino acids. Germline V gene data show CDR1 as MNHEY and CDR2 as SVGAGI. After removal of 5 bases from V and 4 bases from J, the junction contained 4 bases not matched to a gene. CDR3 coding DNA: TGTGCCAGCAGTGAGGACAGGAGCACCGGGGAGCTGTTTTTT. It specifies CASSEDRSTGELFF.

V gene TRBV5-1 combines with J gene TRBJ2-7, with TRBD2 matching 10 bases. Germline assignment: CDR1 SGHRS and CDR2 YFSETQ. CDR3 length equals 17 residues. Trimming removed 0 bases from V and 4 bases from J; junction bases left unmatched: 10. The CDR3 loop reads CASSLGDPLAGAYEQYF. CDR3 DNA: TGCGCCAGCAGCTTGGGAGATCCCCTAGCGGGAGCTTACGAGCAGTACTTC.

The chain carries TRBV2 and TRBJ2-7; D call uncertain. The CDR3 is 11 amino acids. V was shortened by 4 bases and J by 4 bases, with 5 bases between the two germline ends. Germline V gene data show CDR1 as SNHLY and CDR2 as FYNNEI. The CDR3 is CASSAAYEQYF. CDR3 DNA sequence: TGTGCCAGCAGTGCCGCTTACGAGCAGTACTTC.

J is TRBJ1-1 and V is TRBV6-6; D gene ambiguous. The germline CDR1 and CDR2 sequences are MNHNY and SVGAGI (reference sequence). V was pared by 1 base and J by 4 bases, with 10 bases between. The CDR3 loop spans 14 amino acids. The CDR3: CASSYFWTFTEAFF. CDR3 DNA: TGTGCCAGCAGTTACTTCTGGACCTTCACTGAAGCTTTCTTT.